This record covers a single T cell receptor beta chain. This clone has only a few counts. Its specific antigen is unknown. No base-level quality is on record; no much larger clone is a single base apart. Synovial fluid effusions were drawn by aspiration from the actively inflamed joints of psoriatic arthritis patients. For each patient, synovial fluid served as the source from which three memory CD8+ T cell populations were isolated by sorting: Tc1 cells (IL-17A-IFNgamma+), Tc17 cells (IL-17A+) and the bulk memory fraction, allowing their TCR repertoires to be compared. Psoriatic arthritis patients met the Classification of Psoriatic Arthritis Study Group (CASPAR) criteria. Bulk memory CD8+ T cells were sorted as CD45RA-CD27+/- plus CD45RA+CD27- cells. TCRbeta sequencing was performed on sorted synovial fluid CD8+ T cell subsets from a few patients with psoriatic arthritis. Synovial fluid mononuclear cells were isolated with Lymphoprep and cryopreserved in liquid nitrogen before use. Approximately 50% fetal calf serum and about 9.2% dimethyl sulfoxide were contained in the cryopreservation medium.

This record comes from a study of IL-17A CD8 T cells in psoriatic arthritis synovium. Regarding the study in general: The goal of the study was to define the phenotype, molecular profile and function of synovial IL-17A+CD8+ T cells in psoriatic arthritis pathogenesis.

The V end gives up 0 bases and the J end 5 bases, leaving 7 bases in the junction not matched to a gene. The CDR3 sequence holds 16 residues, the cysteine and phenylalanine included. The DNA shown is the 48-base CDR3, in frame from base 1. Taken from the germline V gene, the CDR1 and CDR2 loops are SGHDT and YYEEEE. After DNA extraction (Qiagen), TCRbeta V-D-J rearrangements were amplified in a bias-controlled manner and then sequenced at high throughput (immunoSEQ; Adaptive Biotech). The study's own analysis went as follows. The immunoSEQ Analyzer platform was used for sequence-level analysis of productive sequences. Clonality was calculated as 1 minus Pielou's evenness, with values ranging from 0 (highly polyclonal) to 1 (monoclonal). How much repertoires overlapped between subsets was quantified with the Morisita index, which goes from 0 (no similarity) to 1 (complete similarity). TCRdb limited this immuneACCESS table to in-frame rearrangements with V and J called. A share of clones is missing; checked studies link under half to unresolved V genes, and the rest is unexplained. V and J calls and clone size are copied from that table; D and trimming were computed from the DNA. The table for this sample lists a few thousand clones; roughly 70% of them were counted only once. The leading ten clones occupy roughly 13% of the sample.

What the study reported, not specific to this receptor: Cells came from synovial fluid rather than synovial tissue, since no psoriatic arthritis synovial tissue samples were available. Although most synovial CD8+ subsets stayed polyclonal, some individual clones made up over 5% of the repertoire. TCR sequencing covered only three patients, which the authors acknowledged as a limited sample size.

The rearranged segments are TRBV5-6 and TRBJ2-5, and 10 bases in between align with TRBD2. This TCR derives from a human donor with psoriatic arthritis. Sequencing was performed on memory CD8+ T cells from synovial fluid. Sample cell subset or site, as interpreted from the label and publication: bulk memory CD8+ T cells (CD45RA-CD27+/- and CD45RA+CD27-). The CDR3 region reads CASSLAPAGGRETQYF. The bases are TGTGCCAGCAGCTTGGCGCCAGCGGGGGGGCGGGAGACCCAGTACTTC.